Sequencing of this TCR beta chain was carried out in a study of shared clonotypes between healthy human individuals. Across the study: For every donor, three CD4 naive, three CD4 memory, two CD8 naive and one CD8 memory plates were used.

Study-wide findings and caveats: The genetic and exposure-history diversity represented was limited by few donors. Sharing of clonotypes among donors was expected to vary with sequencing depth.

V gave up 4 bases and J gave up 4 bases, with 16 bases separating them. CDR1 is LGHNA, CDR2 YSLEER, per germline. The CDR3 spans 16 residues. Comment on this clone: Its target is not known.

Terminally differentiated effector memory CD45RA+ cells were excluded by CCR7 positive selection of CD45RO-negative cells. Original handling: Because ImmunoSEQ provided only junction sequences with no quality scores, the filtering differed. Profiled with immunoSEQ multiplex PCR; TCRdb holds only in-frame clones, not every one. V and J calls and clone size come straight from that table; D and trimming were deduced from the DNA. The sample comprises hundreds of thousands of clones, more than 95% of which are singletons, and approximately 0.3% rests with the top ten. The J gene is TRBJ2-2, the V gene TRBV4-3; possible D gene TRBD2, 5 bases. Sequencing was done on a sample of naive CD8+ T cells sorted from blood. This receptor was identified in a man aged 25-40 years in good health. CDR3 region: CASSPVVSSTTGELFF. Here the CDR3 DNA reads TGCGCCAGCAGCCCTGTGGTGTCTAGCACCACCGGGGAGCTGTTTTTT.